The TCR beta chain described here comes from a study of T cell responses to AZD1222 COVID-19 vaccine. For the study at large: Timing groups of about 4 and about 12 weeks for second doses were pooled.

The CDR3 totals 14 residues. Germline CDR1 is PRHDT and CDR2 is FYEKMQ (reference sequence). V was pared by 3 bases and J by 8 bases, with 4 bases of the junction left unmatched. TCRdb keeps only in-frame clones here, not all; method: immunoSEQ multiplex PCR. The table includes about 140,000 clones, 70% to 90% detected once. Turning to this clone: What it recognizes is unknown.

Broader study findings: Mostly white British, mostly female donors; authors suggested clonal diversity may be underestimated.

This TCR was recovered from an adult in good health. V and J are TRBV13 and TRBJ1-6, with 7 bases fitting TRBD1. The sample here was peripheral blood, taken on day 0 of AZD1222 vaccination. The CDR3 nucleotides read TGTGCCAGCAGCTTTCGGGACAGCTATTCACCCCTCCACTTT. Residues: CASSFRDSYSPLHF. Full variable domain (outside the CDR3, taken from reference TRBV13 and TRBJ1-6): AAGVIQSPRHLIKEKRETATLKCYPIPRHDTVYWYQQGPGQDPQFLISFYEKMQSDKGSIPDRFSAQQFSDYHSELNMSSLELGDSALYFCASSFRDSYSPLHFGNGTRLTVT.